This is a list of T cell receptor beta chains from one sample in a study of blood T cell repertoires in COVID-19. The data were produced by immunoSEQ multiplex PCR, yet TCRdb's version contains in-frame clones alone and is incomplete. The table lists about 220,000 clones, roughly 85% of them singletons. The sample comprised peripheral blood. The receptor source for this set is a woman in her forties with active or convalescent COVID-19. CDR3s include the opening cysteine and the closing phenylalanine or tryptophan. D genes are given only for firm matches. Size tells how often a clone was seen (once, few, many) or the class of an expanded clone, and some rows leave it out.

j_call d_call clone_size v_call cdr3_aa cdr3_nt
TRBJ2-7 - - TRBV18 CASSPSLAGYEQYF TGTGCCAGCTCACCGTCACTAGCAGGGTACGAGCAGTACTTC
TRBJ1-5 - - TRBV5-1 CASSLDARVGINQPQHF TGCGCCAGCAGCTTAGATGCCAGGGTGGGAATCAATCAGCCCCAGCATTTT
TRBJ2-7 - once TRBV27 CASSFLRGNSYEQYF TGTGCCAGCAGTTTCCTTAGGGGGAACTCCTACGAGCAGTACTTC
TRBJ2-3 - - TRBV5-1 CASSLGRQGVGTSTDTQYF TGCGCCAGCAGCTTGGGAAGGCAGGGAGTCGGGACTAGCACAGATACGCAGTATTTT
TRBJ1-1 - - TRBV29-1 CSVLQGLNTEAFF TGCAGCGTCTTACAGGGACTGAACACTGAAGCTTTCTTT
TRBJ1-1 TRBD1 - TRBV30 CAWADRVKRSEAFF TGTGCCTGGGCGGACAGGGTAAAAAGGTCTGAAGCTTTCTTT
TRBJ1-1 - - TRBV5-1 CASSSQTGNTEAFF TGCGCCAGCAGCTCTCAGACGGGGAACACTGAAGCTTTCTTT
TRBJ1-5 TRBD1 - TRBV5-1 CASSFGQGAQPQHF TGCGCCAGCAGCTTTGGACAGGGCGCTCAGCCCCAGCATTTT
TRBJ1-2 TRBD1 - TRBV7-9 CASSVNRGTNYGYTF TGTGCCAGCAGCGTTAACAGGGGAACTAACTATGGCTACACCTTC
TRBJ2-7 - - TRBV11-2 CASSPTDSHYEQYF TGTGCCAGCAGCCCCACGGACAGTCACTACGAGCAGTACTTC
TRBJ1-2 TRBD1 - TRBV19 CASSDRASGYTF TGTGCCAGTAGCGACAGGGCAAGTGGCTACACCTTC
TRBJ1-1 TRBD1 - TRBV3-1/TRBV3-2 CASSQDPQGVNTEAFF TGTGCCAGCAGCCAAGATCCCCAGGGGGTGAACACTGAAGCTTTCTTT
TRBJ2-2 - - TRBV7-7 CASSNRDSTPGELFF TGTGCTAGCAGCAACAGGGATTCGACTCCCGGGGAGCTGTTTTTT
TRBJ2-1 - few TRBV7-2 CASSLVSASYNEQFF TGTGCCAGCAGCTTAGTAAGCGCTTCCTACAATGAGCAGTTCTTC
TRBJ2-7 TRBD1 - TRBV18 CASSPQRQGFHEQYF TGTGCCAGCTCACCACAACGACAGGGTTTCCACGAGCAGTACTTC
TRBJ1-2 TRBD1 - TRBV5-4 CASSWDRDGYTF TGTGCCAGCAGCTGGGACAGGGATGGCTACACCTTC
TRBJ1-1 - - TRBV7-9 CASRKTDEAFF TGTGCCAGCAGGAAAACAGATGAAGCTTTCTTT
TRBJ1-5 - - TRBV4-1 CASSQAGMFQPQHF TGCGCCAGCAGCCAAGCGGGGATGTTTCAGCCCCAGCATTTT
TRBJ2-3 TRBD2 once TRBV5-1 CASSKGLAGIPSSGADTQYF TGCGCCAGCAGCAAGGGACTAGCGGGAATACCAAGTTCCGGGGCAGATACGCAGTATTTT